This T cell receptor beta chain was documented in a study of shared clonotypes between healthy human individuals. Across the whole study: Each donor's CD8 memory used one plate, CD8 naive two, each CD4 subset three. General study points: Expectations were that clonotype sharing among donors would be affected by sequencing depth. Between a few donors, naive CD4 clonotypes were shared at a level of approximately 5%.

CD45RO negativity and positive selection for CCR7 defined naive CD8 cells, a population that excluded terminally differentiated effector memory CD45RA+ cells. Each of the donors was a healthy adult who was HIV-negative and had not had a recent acute infection or vaccination. Regarding this clone: What it binds is unknown.

Libraries were prepared by immunoSEQ multiplex PCR; TCRdb keeps only in-frame clonotypes and omits some of them. The sample lists about 2 million clones, roughly 94% occurring once. Germline-derived CDR1 and CDR2 are MNHEY and SMNVEV (reference sequence). The V end was cut by 4 bases, the J end by 0 bases, with 22 bases between. The CDR3 spans 19 residues. The chain combines TRBV27 with TRBJ2-1; possible D gene TRBD2, 5 bases. This clonotype was sampled from a man between 18 and 29 years old in good health. Sequencing input: naive CD8+ T cells sorted from blood. CDR3 DNA: TGTGCCAGCAGTTCTAAGGTTACCTACCGAGGGTTCTCCTACAATGAGCAGTTCTTC. Protein product: CASSSKVTYRGFSYNEQFF.